The table lists the clone carrying this TCR beta chain with many counts. Its antigen is currently unknown. The entry originates in a study of response to subunit inactivated influenza vaccine. The study's findings and limits: Each seasonal influenza vaccination, the authors suggested, recruits few new T cells.

TCRdb passed the RT-PCR reads through MiXCR, listing each CDR3 protein once. The repertoire holds some 190,000 distinct CDR3 sequences, with roughly an eighth as singletons. The germline CDR1 and CDR2 sequences are MNHEY and SVGEGT. This CDR3 is 13 amino acids long. The germline V and J ends were trimmed by 4 bases and 4 bases, with 8 bases remaining between them. Sequences were derived from CD8+ T cells sorted from PBMCs, sampled roughly 5 days after vaccination. The chain is built from TRBV6-2 or TRBV6-3 and TRBJ2-1; tentative D call: TRBD1 (6 bases). The TCR comes from a man between 50 and 59 years old who received an inactivated influenza vaccine. The CDR3: CASSSQGYNEQFF. In nucleotides, the CDR3 is TGTGCCAGCAGTTCACAGGGTTACAATGAGCAGTTCTTC.